This record covers a single T cell receptor beta chain. Its antigen is as yet unknown. Study-wide findings and caveats: Tumor Treg TCRs overlapped most with tumor naive CD4+ cells. Tumor memory CD4+ T cell TCR gene usage clustered with blood and lymph node memory CD4+ cells and lymph node naive CD4+ cells. Whole repertoires were not studied in the larger cohort, only one V-J beta rearrangement.

The germline gives CDR1 SEHNR, CDR2 FQNEAQ (reference sequence). The CDR3 consists of 18 residues. The V and J ends lost 5 bases and 0 bases, in that order; junction bases with no gene match: 7. Semi-nested PCR with Nested Universal Primer A followed constant-region reverse priming of full-length variable regions. TCRdb redid the calling of the 5' RACE reads with MiXCR, one entry per CDR3 protein. The table has tens of thousands of distinct CDR3 sequences, 20% to 30% seen once. This chain joins TRBV7-9 and TRBJ2-6, with 10 nucleotides matching TRBD1. The receptor was derived from a female donor with breast cancer. The sequencing sample was made of naive CD4+ T cells sorted from a lymph node. Subset: naive CD4+ T cells, CD4+CD45RA+CD25-. The CDR3 loop reads CASSPPGQGSSGANVLTF. In nucleotides, the CDR3 is TGTGCCAGCAGCCCACCGGGACAGGGGAGCTCTGGGGCCAACGTCCTGACTTTC.